Below are 26 T cell receptor beta chains sequenced from a single sample in a study of siplizumab effects on memory and regulatory T cells. Generated by immunoSEQ multiplex PCR, the TCRdb table keeps only in-frame clones and is missing some. The data hold under 140,000 clones, with 92% observed a single time. Sequencing input: CD4+ T cells sorted from blood. These receptor sequences come from a human donor in good health.

This chain connects TRBV15 to TRBJ2-5, with 9 bases lining up with TRBD1. Germline CDR1 is LNHNV and CDR2 is YYDKDF (reference sequence). The junction had 10 bases not matched to a gene; V was cut back by 3 bases and J by 11 bases. There are 14 residues in the CDR3. The CDR3 region has the DNA TGTGCCACCAGCAGTCGGCGGACAGGGGCAGGGCAGTACTTC. The encoded protein is CATSSRRTGAGQYF.

CDR3 residues: CASTYPDTGGKGGTGELFF. The CDR3 DNA follows: TGCGCCAGCACCTATCCCGACACTGGCGGGAAAGGGGGCACCGGGGAGCTGTTTTTT. This rearrangement joins TRBV5-1 to TRBJ2-2; tentatively, D is TRBD1 or TRBD2 (6 bases each). V dropped 6 bases and J dropped 4 bases, with 28 bases sitting between them. This CDR3 is 19 amino acids long. CDR1 and CDR2 from the germline V gene are SGHRS and YFSETQ.

The chain combines TRBV6-1 with TRBJ2-1; 13 nucleotides align to TRBD2. Per germline, CDR1 MNHNS and CDR2 SASEGT. The CDR3 spans 15 residues. The V gene end was trimmed by 6 bases and the J gene end by 7 bases; junction bases not matched to a gene: 6. The CDR3 here is CASRAGLAGFNEQFF. CDR3 bases: TGTGCCAGCAGAGCGGGACTAGCGGGATTTAATGAGCAGTTCTTC.

The chain employs TRBV16 and TRBJ1-1; D is unresolved. V dropped 2 bases and J dropped 4 bases, with 14 bases sitting between them. The CDR3 sequence is 15 residues long. Germline CDR1 and CDR2: KGHSY and FQNENV. CDR3 sequence: CASSQTQKTGTEAFF. CDR3 nucleotides: TGTGCCAGCAGCCAAACCCAGAAGACTGGCACTGAAGCTTTCTTT.

Regarding this clone: The sample carries other DNA sequences with the same CDR3. The CDR3 DNA reads as TGCGCCAGCAGCTTGCGGGGGCCTAACACCGGGGAGCTGTTTTTT. Protein: CASSLRGPNTGELFF. This chain uses TRBV5-1 with TRBJ2-2; perhaps D is TRBD1 or TRBD2 (6 bases each). Germline CDR1 is SGHRS and CDR2 is YFSETQ. The CDR3 runs to 15 residues. The V and J ends lost 1 base and 2 bases respectively, with 9 bases between them.

The V gene is TRBV25-1, the J gene TRBJ2-2, with D unclear. Trimming took 0 bases from V and 3 from J, leaving 8 bases between them. CDR1 MGHDK and CDR2 SYGVNS come from the germline V gene. The CDR3 runs 15 residues. The CDR3 region has the DNA TGTGCCAGCAGTGAATACTACATGGACACCGGGGAGCTGTTTTTT. The encoded protein is CASSEYYMDTGELFF.

This clone came up a few times. The V gene is TRBV7-2, the J gene TRBJ1-1, with D possibly being TRBD1 (5 bases). V dropped 6 bases and J dropped 5 bases, with 19 bases sitting between them. CDR1 and CDR2 (germline): SGHTA, FQGNSA. The CDR3 loop spans 15 amino acids. The CDR3 sequence is CASSLVYGGGTEAFF. In nucleotides, the CDR3 is TGTGCCAGCAGTCTAGTGTATGGGGGAGGGACTGAAGCTTTCTTT.

Regarding this clone: Other DNA variants within this sample encode the same CDR3. V gene TRBV11-3 combines with J gene TRBJ2-4, with 10 bases identical to TRBD1. This CDR3 spans 14 amino acids. V shed 3 bases, J shed 8 bases, and the junction held 4 bases outside the gene matches. The germline V gene encodes CDR1 SGHNT and CDR2 YENEEA. CDR3 loop: CASSLGDRGDIQYF. CDR3 in DNA: TGTGCCAGCAGCTTGGGGGACAGGGGTGACATTCAGTACTTC.

This chain joins TRBV19 and TRBJ1-1; weak D call: TRBD1 (5 bases). Trimming took 0 bases from V and 5 from J, leaving 10 bases between them. CDR1 and CDR2 (germline): LNHDA, SQIVND (reference sequence). The CDR3 is 14 amino acids. CDR3 in amino acids: CASSIDQGRTEAFF. The CDR3 DNA reads as TGTGCCAGTAGTATAGATCAGGGTAGGACTGAAGCTTTCTTT.

The chain has TRBV7-2 and TRBJ2-2; 7 positions match TRBD1. Germline CDR1 is SGHTA and CDR2 is FQGNSA. The CDR3 covers 15 residues. Unmatched junction bases numbered 6, after V lost 1 base and J lost 7 bases. The CDR3 coding sequence is TGTGCCAGCAGCTTAGTGGCAGGGGGTATCGGGGAGCTGTTTTTT. Its translation is CASSLVAGGIGELFF. Full variable domain (outside the CDR3, taken from reference TRBV7-2 and TRBJ2-2): GAGVSQSPSNKVTEKGKDVELRCDPISGHTALYWYRQSLGQGLEFLIYFQGNSAPDKSGLPSDRFSAERTGGSVSTLTIQRTQQEDSAVYLCASSLVAGGIGELFFGEGSRLTVL.

The V and J genes are TRBV4-2 and TRBJ2-2; 7 bases agree with TRBD1. The trim removed 1 base at V and 3 bases at J, leaving 8 bases unmatched. The germline V gene has CDR1 LGHNA and CDR2 YNFKEQ. This CDR3 is 17 amino acids long. This CDR3 is CASSQVHPDRDTGELFF. As DNA, the CDR3 is TGTGCCAGCAGCCAAGTGCATCCCGACAGGGACACCGGGGAGCTGTTTTTT.

The CDR3 here is CASSIGSRLNTEAFF. The CDR3 DNA reads as TGTGCCAGTAGTATAGGATCCAGGCTGAACACTGAAGCTTTCTTT. The chain employs TRBV19 and TRBJ1-1; D is ambiguous. Germline CDR1 LNHDA, CDR2 SQIVND (reference sequence). With 1 base removed from V and 0 bases from J, the gap between germline ends came to 9 bases. The CDR3 is made up of 15 amino acids. The complete variable domain, with remaining parts taken from reference TRBV19 and TRBJ1-1, reads DGGITQSPKYLFRKEGQNVTLSCEQNLNHDAMYWYRQDPGQGLRLIYYSQIVNDFQKGDIAEGYSVSREKKESFPLTVTSAQKNPTAFYLCASSIGSRLNTEAFFGQGTRLTVV.

The chain couples TRBV11-3 to TRBJ2-1, with 7 bases lining up with TRBD2. CDR1 is SGHNT and CDR2 is YENEEA in the germline V gene. Losses at the gene ends were 8 bases for V and 5 bases for J; bases not matched to a gene: 9. There are 14 residues in the CDR3. CDR3 amino acids: CASRKKAGDNEQFF. For the CDR3, the DNA is TGTGCCAGCCGAAAGAAGGCGGGAGACAATGAGCAGTTCTTC. The entire variable domain, with the rest obtained from reference TRBV11-3 and TRBJ2-1, is as follows: EAGVVQSPRYKIIEKKQPVAFWCNPISGHNTLYWYLQNLGQGPELLIRYENEEAVDDSQLPKDRFSAERLKGVDSTLKIQPAELGDSAVYLCASRKKAGDNEQFFGPGTRLTVL.

The rearrangement joins TRBV4-1 to TRBJ1-3; tentatively, D is TRBD1 (5 bases). The CDR3 covers 17 residues. The germline V gene has CDR1 MGHRA and CDR2 YSYEKL. V lost 1 base, J lost 0 bases, and 13 bases lay in between. Here the CDR3 reads CASSQGEVTGSGNTIYF. As DNA, the CDR3 is TGCGCCAGCAGCCAAGGCGAAGTAACAGGCTCTGGAAACACCATATATTTT.

The V call is TRBV11-2, the J call TRBJ2-2; no firm D call. The CDR3 is made up of 14 amino acids. CDR1 and CDR2 (germline): SGHAT, FQNNGV. The V end was cut by 2 bases, the J end by 3 bases, with 7 bases between. The CDR3 spells CASSLSYHTGELFF. Written as DNA, the CDR3 is TGTGCCAGCAGCTTATCCTACCACACCGGGGAGCTGTTTTTT.

The chain combines TRBV4-1 with TRBJ2-4, with 10 positions matching TRBD1. The length of the CDR3 is 13 residues. J was trimmed by 14 bases and V by 4 bases; bases with no gene match: 8. Germline V lookup: CDR1 MGHRA, CDR2 YSYEKL. The CDR3 DNA is TGCGCCAGCAGCCGGGACAGGGGACGTCGAGAGTACTTC. Encoded protein: CASSRDRGRREYF.

The sample holds one count of this clone. The chain carries TRBV28 and TRBJ2-1; D gene ambiguous. CDR1 and CDR2 from the germline V gene are MDHEN and SYDVKM. The CDR3 contains 15 residues. V lost 2 bases and J lost 7, with 15 bases in between. The CDR3 loop reads CASSLRLGYLNEQFF. The CDR3 DNA sequence: TGTGCCAGCAGTTTAAGGCTAGGGTATTTGAATGAGCAGTTCTTC.

The chain has TRBV5-6 and TRBJ1-6, with D possibly TRBD1 on 5 matching bases. Germline CDR1 is SGHDT and CDR2 is YYEEEE. CDR3 length: 16 residues. Deletions cut 3 bases from V and 3 bases from J, with 13 bases between. For the CDR3, the DNA is TGTGCCAGCAGCTCCAGGGACGGTGGCTATAATTCACCCCTCCACTTT. Residues: CASSSRDGGYNSPLHF.

The CDR3 coding sequence is TGTGCCAGCTCACCACGGGGGCTAGCGGAATCAGAGACCCAGTACTTC. It encodes CASSPRGLAESETQYF. The chain combines TRBV18 with TRBJ2-5; a possible D gene is TRBD2 (7 bases). Trimming took off 1 base at V and 4 bases at J, with 16 bases between the two ends. This CDR3 has 16 residues. Per the germline V gene, CDR1 is KGHSH and CDR2 is LQKENI.

The V and J genes are TRBV19 and TRBJ1-5; D is perhaps TRBD1 (6 bases). Germline-derived CDR1 and CDR2 are LNHDA and SQIVND (reference sequence). The CDR3 is 17 amino acids. V lost 5 bases to trimming and J lost 6 bases, with 23 bases between them. The CDR3 DNA follows: TGTGCCAGTAGTCAGTGGGGAACAGGGCAGGGAGGTCAGCCCCAGCATTTT. Translation: CASSQWGTGQGGQPQHF.

V gene TRBV2 combines with J gene TRBJ1-5; D gene uncertain. Per the germline V gene, CDR1 is SNHLY and CDR2 is FYNNEI. V was shortened by 4 bases and J by 0 bases, with 10 bases between the two germline ends. CDR3 size: 15 residues. In nucleotides, the CDR3 is TGTGCCAGCAGTGTAGGACCGAATAGCAATCAGCCCCAGCATTTT. Residues: CASSVGPNSNQPQHF.

The gene calls are TRBV6-6 and TRBJ2-2, with no clear D. Germline values: CDR1 MNHNY, CDR2 SVGAGI (reference sequence). The CDR3 runs 14 residues. V lost 7 bases, J lost 3 bases, and 12 bases lay in between. CDR3 sequence (DNA): TGTGCCAGCACACGGTATGAAGACACCGGGGAGCTGTTTTTT. Translation: CASTRYEDTGELFF.

This sequence joins TRBV12-2 and TRBJ2-3; the table's D call TRBD2 went unverified against the DNA. TRBV12-2 is designated a pseudogene. The CDR3 sequence is 18 residues long. CDR3 in DNA: TGTGCAAGTCGCTTAGCCGGGACTAGCGCTAGCAGTTTGGATACGCAGTATTTT. Translating it yields CASRLAGTSASSLDTQYF.

Note on this clone: A read error may produce the germline difference seen at one junction end. The chain uses TRBV10-3 and TRBJ1-1, with D perhaps TRBD1 (5 bases). The germline CDR1 and CDR2 sequences are ENHRY and SYGVKD. CDR3 length: 12 residues. CDR3 loop: CAISSGNAEAFF. The DNA of the CDR3 is TGTGCCATCAGTTCAGGGAACGCTGAAGCTTTCTTT.

This sequence joins TRBV27 and TRBJ2-7, with 12 nucleotides matching TRBD2. CDR3 length: 19 residues. With 2 bases clipped from V and 6 bases from J, the junction kept 17 bases outside the gene matches. Germline assignment: CDR1 MNHEY and CDR2 SMNVEV (reference sequence). The CDR3 DNA reads TGTGCCAGCAGTTTAATTTCTAGCGGGGGGGCCGGGTTCAGAATCGAGCAGTACTTC. It is translated as CASSLISSGGAGFRIEQYF.

The genes are TRBV5-4 and TRBJ1-1; D call uncertain. V was pared by 0 bases and J by 0 bases, with 6 bases between. CDR3 size: 14 residues. Germline assignment: CDR1 SGHNT and CDR2 YYREEE (reference sequence). CDR3 sequence reads: CASSLASLNTEAFF. CDR3 DNA: TGTGCCAGCAGCTTGGCGTCCTTGAACACTGAAGCTTTCTTT. Complete variable domain (other parts from reference TRBV5-4 and TRBJ1-1): ETGVTQSPTHLIKTRGQQVTLRCSSQSGHNTVSWYQQALGQGPQFIFQYYREEENGRGNFPPRFSGLQFPNYSSELNVNALELDDSALYLCASSLASLNTEAFFGQGTRLTVV.